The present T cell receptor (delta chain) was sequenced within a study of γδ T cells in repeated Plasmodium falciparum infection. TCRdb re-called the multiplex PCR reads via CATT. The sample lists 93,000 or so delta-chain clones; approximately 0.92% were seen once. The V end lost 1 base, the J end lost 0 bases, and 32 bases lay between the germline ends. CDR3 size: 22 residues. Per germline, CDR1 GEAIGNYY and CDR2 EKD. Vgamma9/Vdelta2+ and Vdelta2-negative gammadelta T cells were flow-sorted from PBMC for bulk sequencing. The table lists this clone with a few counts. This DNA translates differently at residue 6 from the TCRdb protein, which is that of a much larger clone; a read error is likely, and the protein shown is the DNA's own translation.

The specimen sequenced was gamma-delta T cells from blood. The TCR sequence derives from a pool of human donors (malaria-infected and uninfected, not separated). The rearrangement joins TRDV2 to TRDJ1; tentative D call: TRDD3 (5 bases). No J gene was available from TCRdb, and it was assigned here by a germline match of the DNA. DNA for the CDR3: TGTGCCTGTGACACTATTTCCAGGGGGTCAGTACCGGTTTATCTAGACACCGATAAACTCATCTTT. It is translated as CACDTISRGSVPVYLDTDKLIF.